This entry concerns a single TCR beta chain. What it binds is not known. Following an approximately 10-day culture, CD4+ T cells were purified. Participants completed two doses of the BNT162b2 or mRNA-1273 vaccine. Nucleocapsid antibodies were negative in the vaccine recipients, who had never had SARS-CoV-2 infection. The data were obtained in a study of vaccination effects on CD4 cells after COVID-19. The overall study: Sampling occurred a median 72 days post second dose, range 14 to 241. Roughly 1.8 million PBMC per well received about 10 IU/ml IL-2 and roughly 10 ug/ml peptides in culture.

The data were produced by immunoSEQ multiplex PCR, yet TCRdb's version contains in-frame clones alone and is incomplete. The repertoire has around 62,000 clones, 74% of them found once; the top ten carry over 2%. Germline trimming cut 9 bases from V and 4 bases from J; bases unmatched to any gene: 9. Germline V gene lookup returns CDR1 WSHSY and CDR2 SAAADI. CDR3 length: 14 amino acids. Findings of the study overall: Late post-vaccination samples showed marked contraction of infection- and vaccine-induced clones.

This sequence was found in a human donor who received a COVID-19 vaccine. The sample in question was CD4+ T cells from PBMCs cultured without peptide, obtained after COVID-19 vaccination. The rearrangement joins TRBV10-2 to TRBJ1-3; 7 bases align to TRBD1. The CDR3 loop reads CASRETGSGNTIYF. CDR3 sequence (DNA): TGCGCCAGTAGAGAGACAGGGTCCGGAAACACCATATATTTT.